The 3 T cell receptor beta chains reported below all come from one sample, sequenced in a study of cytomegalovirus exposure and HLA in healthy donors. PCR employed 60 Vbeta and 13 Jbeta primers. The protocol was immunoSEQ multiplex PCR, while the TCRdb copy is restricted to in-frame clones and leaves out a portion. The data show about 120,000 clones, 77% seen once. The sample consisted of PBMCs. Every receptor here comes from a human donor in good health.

As DNA, the CDR3 is TGTGCCAGCAGGAATCAGGGAACTAATGAAAAACTGTTTTTT. Its translation is CASRNQGTNEKLFF. The V gene is TRBV6-5, the J gene TRBJ1-4, with D tentatively TRBD1 (5 bases). The CDR3 runs 14 residues. Trimming removed 6 bases at V and 1 base at J, with 9 bases between. Per the germline V gene, CDR1 is MNHEY and CDR2 is SVGAGI.

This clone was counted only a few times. The CDR3 reads CASRGGNRGITQYF. The CDR3 region has the DNA TGTGCCAGCCGAGGGGGGAACAGGGGGATTACGCAGTATTTT. This sequence joins TRBV2 and TRBJ2-3; 8 bases match TRBD1. The V and J ends lost 8 bases and 8 bases, in that order; junction bases with no gene match: 12. This CDR3 spans 14 amino acids. From germline, CDR1 is SNHLY and CDR2 FYNNEI.

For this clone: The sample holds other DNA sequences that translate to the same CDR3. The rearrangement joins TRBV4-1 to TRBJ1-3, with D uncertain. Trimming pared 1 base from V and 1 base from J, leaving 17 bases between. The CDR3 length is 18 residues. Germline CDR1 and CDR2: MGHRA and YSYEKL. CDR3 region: CASSQAPPGGSSGNTIYF. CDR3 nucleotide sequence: TGCGCCAGCAGCCAAGCCCCTCCGGGAGGCAGTTCTGGAAACACCATATATTTT.